This T cell receptor beta chain was sequenced for a study of blood T cell repertoires in COVID-19. In the study overall: The study drew acute and convalescent COVID-19 samples from the United States, Italy and Spain.

The Seattle site enrolled patients during active infection and followed them longitudinally. Produced via immunoSEQ multiplex PCR; TCRdb's table is partial and in-frame only. The sample holds 55,000 to 80,000 clones, approximately 78% seen once. CDR1 is SNHLY and CDR2 is FYNNEI in the germline V gene. This CDR3 has 13 residues. The V gene end was trimmed by 4 bases and the J gene end by 5 bases; junction bases not matched to a gene: 4. The receptor's source is a man in his sixties with COVID-19, enrolled during active disease. The sequenced material came from peripheral blood. This sequence joins TRBV2 and TRBJ2-5; 7 bases align to TRBD1. The CDR3, as DNA: TGTGCCAGCAGTGCGGGACAGAGGGAGACCCAGTACTTC. This gives the protein CASSAGQRETQYF.